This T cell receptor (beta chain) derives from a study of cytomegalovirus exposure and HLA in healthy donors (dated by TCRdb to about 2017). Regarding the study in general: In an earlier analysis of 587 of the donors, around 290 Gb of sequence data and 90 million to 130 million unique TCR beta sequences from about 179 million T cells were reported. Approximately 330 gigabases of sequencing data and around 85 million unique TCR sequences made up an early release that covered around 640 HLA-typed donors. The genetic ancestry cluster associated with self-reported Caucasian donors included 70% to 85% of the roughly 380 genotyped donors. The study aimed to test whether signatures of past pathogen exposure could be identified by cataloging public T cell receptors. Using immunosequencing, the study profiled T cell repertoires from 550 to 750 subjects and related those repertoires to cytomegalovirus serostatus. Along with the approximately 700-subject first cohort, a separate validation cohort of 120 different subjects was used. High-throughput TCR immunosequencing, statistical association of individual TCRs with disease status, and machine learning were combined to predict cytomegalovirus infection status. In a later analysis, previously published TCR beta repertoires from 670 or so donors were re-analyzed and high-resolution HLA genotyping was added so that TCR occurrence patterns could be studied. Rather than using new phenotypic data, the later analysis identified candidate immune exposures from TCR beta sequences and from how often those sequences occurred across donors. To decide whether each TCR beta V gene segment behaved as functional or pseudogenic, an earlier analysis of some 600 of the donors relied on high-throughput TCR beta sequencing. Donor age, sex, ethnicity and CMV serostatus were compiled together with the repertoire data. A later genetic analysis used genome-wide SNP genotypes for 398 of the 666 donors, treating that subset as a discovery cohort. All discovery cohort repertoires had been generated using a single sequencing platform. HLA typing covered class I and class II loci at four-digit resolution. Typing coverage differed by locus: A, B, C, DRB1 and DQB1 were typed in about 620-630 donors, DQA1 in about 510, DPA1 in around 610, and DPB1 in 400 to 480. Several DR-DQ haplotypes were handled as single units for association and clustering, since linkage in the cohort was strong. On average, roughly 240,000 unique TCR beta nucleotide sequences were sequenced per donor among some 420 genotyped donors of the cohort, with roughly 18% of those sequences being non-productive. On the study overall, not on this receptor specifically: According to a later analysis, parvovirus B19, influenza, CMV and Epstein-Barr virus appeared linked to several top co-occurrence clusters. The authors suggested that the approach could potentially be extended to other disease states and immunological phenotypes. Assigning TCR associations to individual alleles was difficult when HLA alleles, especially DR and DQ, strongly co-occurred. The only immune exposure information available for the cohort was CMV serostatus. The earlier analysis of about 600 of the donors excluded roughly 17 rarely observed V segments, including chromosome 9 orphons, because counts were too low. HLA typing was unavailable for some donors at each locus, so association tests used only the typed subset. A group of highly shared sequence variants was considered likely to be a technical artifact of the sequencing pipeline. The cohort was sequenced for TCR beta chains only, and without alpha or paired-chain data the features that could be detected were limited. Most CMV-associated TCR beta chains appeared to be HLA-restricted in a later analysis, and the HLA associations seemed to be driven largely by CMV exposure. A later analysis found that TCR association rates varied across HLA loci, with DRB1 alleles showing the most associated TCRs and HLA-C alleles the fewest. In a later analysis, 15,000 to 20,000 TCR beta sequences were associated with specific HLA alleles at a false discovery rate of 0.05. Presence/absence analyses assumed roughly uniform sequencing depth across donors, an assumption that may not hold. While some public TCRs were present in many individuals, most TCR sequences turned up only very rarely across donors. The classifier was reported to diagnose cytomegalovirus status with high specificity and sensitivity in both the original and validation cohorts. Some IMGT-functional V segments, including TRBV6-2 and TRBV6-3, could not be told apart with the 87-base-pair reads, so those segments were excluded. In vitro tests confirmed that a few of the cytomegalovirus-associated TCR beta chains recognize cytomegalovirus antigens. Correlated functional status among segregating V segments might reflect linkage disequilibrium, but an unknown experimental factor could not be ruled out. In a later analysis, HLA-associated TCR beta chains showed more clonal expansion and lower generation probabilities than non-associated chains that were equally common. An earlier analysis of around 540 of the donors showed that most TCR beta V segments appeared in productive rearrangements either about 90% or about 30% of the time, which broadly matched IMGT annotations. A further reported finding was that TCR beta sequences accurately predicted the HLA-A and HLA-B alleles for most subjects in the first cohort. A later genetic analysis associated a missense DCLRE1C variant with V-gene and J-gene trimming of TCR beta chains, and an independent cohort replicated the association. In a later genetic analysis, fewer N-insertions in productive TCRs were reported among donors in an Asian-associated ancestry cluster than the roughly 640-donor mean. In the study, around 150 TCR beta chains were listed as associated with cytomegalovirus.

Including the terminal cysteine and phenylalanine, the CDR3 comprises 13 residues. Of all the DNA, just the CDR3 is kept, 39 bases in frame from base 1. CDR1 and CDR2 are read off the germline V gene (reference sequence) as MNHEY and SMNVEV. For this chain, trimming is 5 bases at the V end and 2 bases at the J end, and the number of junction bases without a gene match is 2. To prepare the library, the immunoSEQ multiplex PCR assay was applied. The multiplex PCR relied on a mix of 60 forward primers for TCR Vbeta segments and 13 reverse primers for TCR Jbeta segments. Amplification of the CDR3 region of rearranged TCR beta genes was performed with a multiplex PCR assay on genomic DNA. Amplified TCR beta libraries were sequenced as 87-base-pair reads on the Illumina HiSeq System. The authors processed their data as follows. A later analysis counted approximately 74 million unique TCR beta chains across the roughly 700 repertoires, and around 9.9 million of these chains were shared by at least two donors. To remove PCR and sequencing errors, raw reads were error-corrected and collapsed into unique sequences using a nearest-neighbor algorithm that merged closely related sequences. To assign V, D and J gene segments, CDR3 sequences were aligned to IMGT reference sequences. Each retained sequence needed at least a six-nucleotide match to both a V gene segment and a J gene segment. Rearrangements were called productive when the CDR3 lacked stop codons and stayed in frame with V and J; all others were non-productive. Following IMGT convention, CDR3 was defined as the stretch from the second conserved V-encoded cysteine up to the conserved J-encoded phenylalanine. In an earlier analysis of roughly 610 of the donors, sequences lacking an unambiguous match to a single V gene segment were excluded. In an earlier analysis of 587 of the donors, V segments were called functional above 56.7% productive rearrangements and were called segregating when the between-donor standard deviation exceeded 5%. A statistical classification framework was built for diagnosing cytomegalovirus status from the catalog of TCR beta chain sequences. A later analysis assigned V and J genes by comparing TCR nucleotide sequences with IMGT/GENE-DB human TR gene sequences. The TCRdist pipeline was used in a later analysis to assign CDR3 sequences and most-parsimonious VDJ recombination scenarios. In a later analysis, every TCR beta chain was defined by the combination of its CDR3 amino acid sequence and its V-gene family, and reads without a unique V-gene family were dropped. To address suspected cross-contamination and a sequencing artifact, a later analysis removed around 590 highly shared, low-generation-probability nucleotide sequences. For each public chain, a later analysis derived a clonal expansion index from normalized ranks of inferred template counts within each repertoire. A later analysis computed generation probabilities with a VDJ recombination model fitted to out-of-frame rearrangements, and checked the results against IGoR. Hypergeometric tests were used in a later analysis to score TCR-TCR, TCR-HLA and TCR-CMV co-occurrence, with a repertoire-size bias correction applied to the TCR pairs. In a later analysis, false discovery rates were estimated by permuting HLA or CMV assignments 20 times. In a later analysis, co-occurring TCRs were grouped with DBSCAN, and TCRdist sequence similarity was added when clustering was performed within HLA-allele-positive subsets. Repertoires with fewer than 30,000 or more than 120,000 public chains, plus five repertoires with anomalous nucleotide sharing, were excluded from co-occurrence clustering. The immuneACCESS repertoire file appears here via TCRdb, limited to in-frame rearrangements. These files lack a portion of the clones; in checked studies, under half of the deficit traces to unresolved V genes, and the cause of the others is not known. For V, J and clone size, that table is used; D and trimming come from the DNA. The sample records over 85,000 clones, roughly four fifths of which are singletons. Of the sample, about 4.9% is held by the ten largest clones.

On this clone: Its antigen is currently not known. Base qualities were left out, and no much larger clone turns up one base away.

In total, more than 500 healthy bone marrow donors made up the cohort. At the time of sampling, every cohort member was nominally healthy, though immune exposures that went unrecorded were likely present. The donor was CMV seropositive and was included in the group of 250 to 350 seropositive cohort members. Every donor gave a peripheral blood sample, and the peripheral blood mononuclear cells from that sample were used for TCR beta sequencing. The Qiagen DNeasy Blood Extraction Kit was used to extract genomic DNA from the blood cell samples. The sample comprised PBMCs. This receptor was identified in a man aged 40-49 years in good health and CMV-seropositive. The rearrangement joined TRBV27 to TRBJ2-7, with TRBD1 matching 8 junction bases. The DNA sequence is TGTGCCAGCAGTGTACAGGGGGCCTACGAGCAGTACTTC. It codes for CASSVQGAYEQYF.